The clone carrying this T cell receptor beta chain showed up just a few times. Other DNA sequences of this sample code for an identical CDR3. The data originate from a study of blood T cell repertoires in COVID-19. The wider study: Whether acute or convalescent, the COVID-19 samples came from the United States, Italy and Spain. In each case, the material was cDNA or gDNA derived from T cells, B-cell-depleted T cells, or PBMCs.

Germline trimming cut 7 bases from V and 5 bases from J; bases unmatched to any gene: 12. Germline V gives CDR1 SGHNT, CDR2 YYREEE (reference sequence). The CDR3 is 15 residues long. In the authors' methods: For nucleated cells, counts were estimated from reference gene primer amplification. Profiling relied on immunoSEQ multiplex PCR, and the TCRdb table lists in-frame clones only, not all of them. The V and J calls and the clone size are those of that table, but D and trimming were determined from the DNA. The sample holds approximately 23,000 clones; approximately 90% are singletons and the top ten take about 5.7%.

V and J are TRBV5-4 and TRBJ2-5; 9 nucleotides line up with TRBD1. Input material: peripheral blood. The TCR originated in a woman of 80 years or more with active COVID-19. The CDR3 is CASSKTTGGGETQYF. CDR3 bases: TGTGCCAGCTCAAAAACCACAGGGGGCGGGGAGACCCAGTACTTC.